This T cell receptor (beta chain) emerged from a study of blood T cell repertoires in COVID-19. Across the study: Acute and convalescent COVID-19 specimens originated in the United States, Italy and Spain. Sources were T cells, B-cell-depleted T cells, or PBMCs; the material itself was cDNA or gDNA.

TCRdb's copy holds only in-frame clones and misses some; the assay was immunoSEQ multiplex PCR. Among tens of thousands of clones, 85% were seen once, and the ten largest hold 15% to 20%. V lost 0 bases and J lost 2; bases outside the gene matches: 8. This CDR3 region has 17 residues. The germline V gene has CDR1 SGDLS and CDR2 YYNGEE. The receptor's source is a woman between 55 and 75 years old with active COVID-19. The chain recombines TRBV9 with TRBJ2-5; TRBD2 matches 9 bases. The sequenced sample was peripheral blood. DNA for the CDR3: TGTGCCAGCAGCGTAGGTCTAGCGGGGACGGGGCAAGAGACCCAGTACTTC. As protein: CASSVGLAGTGQETQYF.